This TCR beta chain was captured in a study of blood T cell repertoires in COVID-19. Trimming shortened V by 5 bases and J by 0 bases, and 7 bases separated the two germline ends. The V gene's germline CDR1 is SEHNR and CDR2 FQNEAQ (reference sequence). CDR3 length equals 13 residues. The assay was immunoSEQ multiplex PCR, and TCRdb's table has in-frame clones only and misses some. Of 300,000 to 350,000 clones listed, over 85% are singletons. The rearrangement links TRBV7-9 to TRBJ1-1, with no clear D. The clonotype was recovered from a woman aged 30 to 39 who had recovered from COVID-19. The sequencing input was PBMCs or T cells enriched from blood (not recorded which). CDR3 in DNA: TGTGCCAGCAGCCCACAGTTGAACACTGAAGCTTTCTTT. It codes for CASSPQLNTEAFF.